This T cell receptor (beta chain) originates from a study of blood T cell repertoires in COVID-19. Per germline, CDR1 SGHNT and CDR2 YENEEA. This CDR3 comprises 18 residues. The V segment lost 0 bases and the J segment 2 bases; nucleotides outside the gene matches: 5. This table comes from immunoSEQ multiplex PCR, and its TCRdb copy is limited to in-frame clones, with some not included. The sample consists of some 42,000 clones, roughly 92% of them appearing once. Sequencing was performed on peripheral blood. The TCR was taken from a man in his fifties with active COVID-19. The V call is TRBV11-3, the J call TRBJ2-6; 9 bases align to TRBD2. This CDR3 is CASSLEHGGRAGANVLTF. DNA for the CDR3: TGTGCCAGCAGCTTAGAACATGGCGGGAGGGCTGGGGCCAACGTCCTGACTTTC.